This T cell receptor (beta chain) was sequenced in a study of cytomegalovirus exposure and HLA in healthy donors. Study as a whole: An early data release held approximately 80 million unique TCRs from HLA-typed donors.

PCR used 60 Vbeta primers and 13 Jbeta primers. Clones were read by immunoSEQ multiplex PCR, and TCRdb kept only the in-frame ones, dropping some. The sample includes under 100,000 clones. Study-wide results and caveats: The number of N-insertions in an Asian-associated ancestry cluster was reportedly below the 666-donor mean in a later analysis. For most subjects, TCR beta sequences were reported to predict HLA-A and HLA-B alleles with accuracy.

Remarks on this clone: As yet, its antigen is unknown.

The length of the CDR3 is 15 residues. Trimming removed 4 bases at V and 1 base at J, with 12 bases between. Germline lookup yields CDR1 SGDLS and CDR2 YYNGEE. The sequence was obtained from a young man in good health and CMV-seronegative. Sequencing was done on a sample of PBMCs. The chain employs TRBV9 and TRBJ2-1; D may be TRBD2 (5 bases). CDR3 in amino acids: CASSPWTGSYNEQFF. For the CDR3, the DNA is TGTGCCAGCAGCCCCTGGACGGGATCCTACAATGAGCAGTTCTTC.